The T cell receptor beta chain described here comes from a study of OX40 agonist ivuxolimab in advanced cancers. In terms of the full investigation: The costimulatory receptor OX40 (CD134) was targeted by ivuxolimab, a fully human IgG2 agonistic monoclonal antibody. Intravenous ivuxolimab was administered to patients every 2 weeks at six dose levels: 0.01, 0.1, 0.3, 1.5, 3 and 10 mg/kg. Among the 50 to 55 dose-escalation patients, around 20 had hepatocellular carcinoma, approximately 15 melanoma, 9 renal cell carcinoma and 9 head and neck cancer. In the dose-escalation cohort, 82.7% of patients were male, and the mean age was roughly 60 years, with a range of roughly 20 to 85. Prior anti-PD-1, anti-PD-L1 or anti-CTLA-4 therapy was permitted, and checkpoint inhibitors had been received by roughly 40% of dose-escalation patients. Partial responses were achieved by three dose-escalation patients, of whom one had hepatocellular carcinoma and two had cutaneous melanoma. The purpose of peripheral TCRbeta sequencing was to test whether ivuxolimab changed TCR sequence diversity and led to clonal T-cell expansion. The paper covers the monotherapy dose-escalation part of the phase I ivuxolimab trial, which included N of about 56 patients. The paper's findings and limits, for the study overall: On average, CD8+ T cells showed more expanded clones than CD4+ T cells after ivuxolimab. At doses of 0.1 to 3.0 mg/kg, clonal expansion of both CD4+ and CD8+ T cells in blood was seen between baseline and week 6. The antigen specificity of the clonally expanded peripheral T cells was not determined. Low levels of normalized T-cell clonal expansion were also seen in some nonresponding patients. In the 0.1-3.0 mg/kg groups, partial responders had among the lowest normalized peripheral clonal expansion, particularly in CD8+ T cells.

For sequencing of the TCRbeta CDR3 region, genomic DNA was extracted from the sorted cells. The immunoSEQ Assay was used to sequence the TCRbeta CDR3 regions. What TCRdb holds here is the immuneACCESS table cut down to in-frame rearrangements. Part of the clones is not present; checked against another copy, under half of the missing clones reflect an unresolved V gene, and the others are unexplained. Here the sample has around 100,000 clones; 89% occur a single time. The ten largest clones capture about 0.15% of the sample. Patients with autoimmune disease history or receiving systemic immunosuppression were excluded from the trial. In every dose cohort, peripheral blood was drawn for TCR sequencing at baseline, cycle 4 day 1, and cycle 7 day 1. Samples came from an open-label, multicenter, first-in-human phase I dose-escalation trial of ivuxolimab. Adults with locally advanced or metastatic melanoma, renal cell carcinoma, hepatocellular carcinoma or head and neck squamous cell carcinoma were enrolled in the trial. Before TCR sequencing, CD4+ T cells and CD8+ T cells were sorted from peripheral blood as separate populations.

There are 14 amino acids in the CDR3, from cysteine to phenylalanine inclusive. Left in the record is the CDR3 DNA by itself, 42 bases read in frame from the first base. Per the germline V gene, SGHRS is the CDR1 and YFSETQ is the CDR2. Worth noting for this clone: Its antigen target is currently unknown. A read error may account for a junction end that differs from germline.

This receptor was identified in an adult with an advanced solid tumor such as melanoma, head and neck, liver or kidney cancer. Recombination connected TRBV5-1 to TRBJ2-2; a stretch of 8 junction bases matches TRBD2. This specimen consisted of CD4+ or CD8+ T cells sorted from blood, obtained in a trial of the OX40 agonist ivuxolimab. At the DNA level, the sequence is TGCGCCAGCAGTTTGGGCCAGCGGGAGGGGGAGCTGTTTTTT. This is translated as CASSLGQREGELFF.